One and the same sample provided the 18 T cell receptor beta chains below, sequenced in a study of tumor-infiltrating lymphocytes in primary liver carcinoma. Both RNA and DNA were isolated together from about 19-30 mg of bulk tissue that had not been sorted. Making TCR beta cDNA involved 400 to 600 ng total RNA and a constant-region primer. Three-round nested multiplex PCR performed with slightly modified ARM-PCR produced the TCR beta libraries. Both of the initial two PCR rounds ran for nine to eleven cycles and employed TRBV1-TRBV30 forward primers alongside a C-beta reverse primer. MiXCR, applied by TCRdb to the multiplex PCR reads, yields one record per CDR3 protein. The sample has over 45,000 distinct CDR3 sequences, about three quarters seen once. Sequenced material: liver tumor tissue from sampling region 5. The subset: tumor region T5, tumor centre. The receptors originated from a man aged 35-49 years with primary liver carcinoma and hepatitis B virus infection.

The genes are TRBV20-1 and TRBJ2-7; D ambiguous. The germline V and J ends were trimmed by 2 bases and 4 bases, with 9 bases remaining between them. This CDR3 contains 12 residues. The germline V gene encodes CDR1 DFQATT and CDR2 SNEGSKA (reference sequence). The CDR3 sequence is CSARIPDYEQYF. Here the CDR3 DNA reads TGCAGTGCTAGAATACCTGATTACGAGCAGTACTTC.

About this clonotype: Mismatch with germline at one junction end may stem from a read error. This chain uses TRBV7-9 with TRBJ1-6; maybe TRBD1 (6 bases). The CDR3 is 15 amino acids. The germline CDR1 and CDR2 sequences are SEHNR and FQNEAQ (reference sequence). DNA for the CDR3: TGTGCCAGTAGCTTAGCCACAGGGTTTCGATCACTCCTCCACTTT. Translation: CASSLATGFRSLLHF.

To note about this clonotype: This is likely a read error, given that the CDR3 carries no conserved phenylalanine or tryptophan at its end. This chain connects TRBV12-3 or TRBV12-4 to TRBJ1-5; D is unclear. CDR3 size: 13 residues. CDR3 loop: CASSFGSNQPQHS. For the CDR3, the DNA is TGTGCCAGCAGTTTCGGCAGCAATCAACCCCAGCATTCT.

This clonotype was picked up one time. The CDR3 loop reads CASNQLEVYRETQYF. DNA for the CDR3: TGTGCCAGCAATCAACTGGAGGTCTACAGAGAGACCCAGTACTTC. The chain uses TRBV6-2 or TRBV6-3 and TRBJ2-5, with D maybe TRBD2 (5 bases). The CDR3 extends over 15 amino acids. V lost 7 bases and J 4 bases, leaving 19 bases between the germline ends. Germline values: CDR1 MNHEY, CDR2 SVGEGT.

Details on this clonotype: This is likely a read error, given that the CDR3 carries no conserved phenylalanine or tryptophan at its end. This chain links TRBV5-1 with TRBJ2-6, with 8 bases aligning to TRBD1. In germline, CDR1 is SGHRS, CDR2 YFSETQ. This CDR3 spans 18 amino acids. V lost 1 base to trimming and J lost 0 bases; unmatched junction nucleotides: 6. Here the CDR3 DNA reads TGCGCCAGCAGCTTGCAGGCAGGGGGCCACTCTGGGGCCAACGTCCTGACTTTA. Residues: CASSLQAGGHSGANVLTL.

The rearrangement joins TRBV29-1 to TRBJ1-2, with 8 bases identical to TRBD1. Germline V lookup: CDR1 SQVTM, CDR2 ANQGSEA. This CDR3 has 14 residues. J gave up 7 bases and V 4 bases, and 11 bases lay outside the gene matches. The CDR3 loop is CSVVRTGLDAGYTF. Written as DNA, the CDR3 is TGCAGCGTTGTTAGGACAGGGCTTGATGCTGGCTACACCTTC.

V usage is TRBV12-3 or TRBV12-4 and J usage is TRBJ2-7; D is possibly TRBD2 (7 bases). Trimming pared 6 bases from V and 3 bases from J, leaving 18 bases between. The CDR3 extends over 15 amino acids. The CDR3 sequence: CASRPREGGNYEQYF. In nucleotides, the CDR3 is TGTGCCAGCAGGCCCCGAGAGGGGGGGAACTACGAGCAGTACTTC.

This clonotype showed up many times. This rearrangement joins TRBV14 to TRBJ2-1; no definite D call. Looked up from germline, CDR1 is SGHDN and CDR2 is FVKESK. This CDR3 contains 15 residues. Trimming cost V 1 base and J 1 base, with 8 bases left between them. The CDR3 reads CASSQGLRSYNEQFF. The CDR3 DNA sequence: TGTGCCAGCAGCCAAGGTCTTAGGTCCTACAATGAGCAGTTCTTC. The entire variable domain, with the rest obtained from reference TRBV14 and TRBJ2-1, is as follows: EAGVTQFPSHSVIEKGQTVTLRCDPISGHDNLYWYRRVMGKEIKFLLHFVKESKQDESGMPNNRFLAERTGGTYSTLKVQPAELEDSGVYFCASSQGLRSYNEQFFGPGTRLTVL.

In the case of this clonotype: One end of the junction varies from germline; a read error may be responsible. The chain is built from TRBV11-1 and TRBJ2-3; TRBD2 aligns across 11 bases. In germline, CDR1 is SGHAT, CDR2 FQDESV (reference sequence). CDR3 length equals 16 residues. DNA of the CDR3: TGTGCCTGCAGCAGGGGACTAGCGGTTAGCACAGATACACAGTATTTT. Amino acids: CACSRGLAVSTDTQYF.

The table lists this clonotype with many counts. The V gene is TRBV30, the J gene TRBJ2-5, with TRBD1 identical over 8 bases. The germline gives CDR1 GTSNPN, CDR2 SVGIG (reference sequence). The CDR3 consists of 15 residues. J lost 9 bases, V lost 0 bases, and 12 bases had no gene match. The CDR3 nucleotides are TGTGCCTGGAGTGTGGGACAGGCCCTATCTCAGGCCCAGTACTTC. Protein product: CAWSVGQALSQAQYF.

This clonotype was counted once. Compared with germline, one end of the junction differs, possibly owing to a read error. V gene TRBV12-3 or TRBV12-4 combines with J gene TRBJ2-2; D might be TRBD1 or TRBD2, each matching 6 bases. The CDR3 sequence is 16 residues long. The CDR3 here is CTSRTDGGESTGELLF. DNA of the CDR3: TGTACCAGCAGGACCGACGGGGGCGAATCGACCGGGGAGCTGCTTTTT.

A note on this clonotype: The CDR3 carries no conserved terminal phenylalanine or tryptophan, so it likely arises from a read error. The DNA of the CDR3 is TGCAGCGTCGGAGGACAGGAACTCAGGGAGACCCAGTACTAC. It yields the protein CSVGGQELRETQYY. The V and J genes are TRBV29-1 and TRBJ2-5, with 7 bases lining up with TRBD1. Germline lookup yields CDR1 SQVTM and CDR2 ANQGSEA. The V segment lost 6 bases and the J segment 5 bases; nucleotides outside the gene matches: 12. The CDR3 is 14 residues long.

The rearrangement uses TRBV28 and TRBJ1-1; D is unclear. The V end lost 6 bases, the J end lost 1 base, and 9 bases lay between the germline ends. The CDR3 runs 13 residues. CDR1 and CDR2 from the germline V gene are MDHEN and SYDVKM. CDR3 sequence: CASSLDWNTEAFF. The DNA for the CDR3 is TGTGCCAGCAGCCTCGACTGGAACACTGAAGCTTTCTTT. Full variable domain (missing parts from reference TRBV28 and TRBJ1-1): DVKVTQSSRYLVKRTGEKVFLECVQDMDHENMFWYRQDPGLGLRLIYFSYDVKMKEKGDIPEGYSVSREKKERFSLILESASTNQTSMYLCASSLDWNTEAFFGQGTRLTVV.

To note about this clonotype: Without the conserved terminal phenylalanine or tryptophan, this CDR3 likely stems from a read error. The chain uses TRBV11-2 and TRBJ2-4, with D perhaps TRBD1 or TRBD2 (5 bases each). The CDR3 covers 16 residues. Germline CDR1 and CDR2: SGHAT and FQNNGV. CDR3 in DNA: TGTGCCAGCGGCTTAGATTCGGGGCTAGCCAAAAACATCCAGTACCTC. This codes for CASGLDSGLAKNIQYL.

In this sample, this clonotype turned up a few times. This chain links TRBV2 with TRBJ2-3, with D possibly TRBD2 on 7 matching bases. Trimming pared 6 bases from V and 6 bases from J, leaving 19 bases between. CDR3 size: 15 residues. In germline, CDR1 is SNHLY, CDR2 FYNNEI. CDR3 protein: CASSLQGRAGDTQYF. CDR3 bases: TGTGCCAGCAGCCTTCAGGGGAGGGCTGGGGATACGCAGTATTTT.

About this clonotype: The missing conserved phenylalanine or tryptophan at the end of this CDR3 makes a read error likely. This chain uses TRBV6-5 with TRBJ2-2; D perhaps matches TRBD2 (5 bases). Germline V lookup: CDR1 MNHEY, CDR2 SVGAGI. The CDR3 spans 14 residues. Trimming shortened V by 0 bases and J by 6 bases, and 8 bases separated the two germline ends. CDR3 in DNA: TGTGCCAGCAGTTACTCTCGGGATGCCGGGGAGCTGTTTTCT. Its protein is CASSYSRDAGELFS.

This clonotype was observed once. The junction shows a germline mismatch at one end, possibly a read error. CDR3 protein: CVSSSRDRVNTWELFF. CDR3 DNA sequence: TGTGTCAGCAGTTCCAGGGACAGGGTGAACACCTGGGAGCTGTTTTTT. The rearrangement uses TRBV28 and TRBJ2-2, with TRBD1 matching over 9 bases. Germline CDR1 is MDHEN and CDR2 is SYDVKM. The CDR3 extends over 16 amino acids.

As regards this clonotype: A clone one base away is much larger, so this may be a read error. V and J are TRBV28 and TRBJ2-5, with 8 positions matching TRBD2. This CDR3 comprises 14 residues. V was pared by 3 bases and J by 7 bases, with 7 bases of the junction left unmatched. CDR1 and CDR2 (germline): MDHEN, SYDVKM. Here the CDR3 DNA reads TGTGCCAGCAGTTTGTTAAGCGGGAGTGCGACCCAGTACTTC. This encodes CASSLLSGSATQYF.